The 14 T cell receptor beta chains below were found in one sample sequenced in a study of beta chain features in type 1 diabetes. These receptors' antigens are unknown. Study findings and constraints: Patients with Type 1 diabetes showed moderately but significantly shorter TCRB CDR3s in all four CD4+ subsets.

What was sequenced were expressed TCRB transcripts, since all of the isolated RNA had been reverse transcribed. TCRdb keeps only in-frame clones here, not all; method: immunoSEQ multiplex PCR. The sample shows almost 350,000 clones, approximately 9.9% of them seen only once. The sequenced sample was central memory CD4+ T cells from blood. All receptors derive from a man aged 30-40 years with type 1 diabetes.

The rearrangement joins TRBV5-1 to TRBJ2-5, with TRBD2 matching over 13 bases. V shed 3 bases and J 0 bases; nucleotides not matched to a gene: 5. In germline, CDR1 is SGHRS, CDR2 YFSETQ. This CDR3 spans 17 amino acids. The DNA of the CDR3 is TGCGCCAGCAGCTCGGGACTAGCGGGGCGATACCAAGAGACCCAGTACTTC. This gives the protein CASSSGLAGRYQETQYF.

The rearrangement links TRBV28 to TRBJ1-6; perhaps TRBD1 as D (5 bases). The V gene lost 2 bases and the J gene lost 0 bases, with 14 bases spanning the gap. CDR3 length: 18 amino acids. Germline V gene sequence: CDR1 MDHEN, CDR2 SYDVKM. The CDR3 DNA follows: TGTGCCAGCAGTTTAACGCCAGGGCTAAGCTCCTATAATTCACCCCTCCACTTT. This translates into CASSLTPGLSSYNSPLHF.

Only a few counts were recorded for this clone. The J gene is TRBJ2-3, the V gene TRBV6-6, with D unresolved. The CDR3 is 12 amino acids. Deletions cut 6 bases from V and 7 bases from J, with 11 bases between. The germline V gene encodes CDR1 MNHNY and CDR2 SVGAGI (reference sequence). CDR3 in amino acids: CASSTFRNTQYF. CDR3 in DNA: TGTGCCAGCAGCACATTCAGAAATACGCAGTATTTT.

In regard to this clone: Other DNA sequences of this sample code for an identical CDR3. This chain uses TRBV9 with TRBJ1-2; D gene unclear. The CDR3 covers 14 residues. CDR1 is SGDLS, CDR2 YYNGEE, per germline. Trimming pared 0 bases from V and 0 bases from J, leaving 6 bases between. The CDR3 nucleotides are TGTGCCAGCAGCGTAGGTCCCTCTAACTATGGCTACACCTTC. Protein: CASSVGPSNYGYTF. The whole variable domain, filled in from reference TRBV9 and TRBJ1-2, reads DSGVTQTPKHLITATGQRVTLRCSPRSGDLSVYWYQQSLDQGLQFLIQYYNGEERAKGNILERFSAQQFPDLHSELNLSSLELGDSALYFCASSVGPSNYGYTFGSGTRLTVV.

This clone has only one observation. V and J are TRBV27 and TRBJ1-1; possible D gene TRBD1, 6 bases. V was clipped by 11 bases and J by 8 bases, with 18 bases between them. This CDR3 region has 12 residues. The germline gives CDR1 MNHEY, CDR2 SMNVEV (reference sequence). As DNA, the CDR3 is TGTGCCGTAGGCCGGGGGGGGCAAGAAGCTTTCTTT. The encoded protein is CAVGRGGQEAFF.

CDR3 DNA sequence: TGTGCCAGCAGCTTACAGCGGGGTGAGCAGTTCTTC. Its translation: CASSLQRGEQFF. The chain combines TRBV7-2 with TRBJ2-1; 7 nucleotides agree with TRBD2. From germline, CDR1 is SGHTA and CDR2 FQGNSA. Trimming took 2 bases from V and 9 from J; bases not matched to a gene: 1. The CDR3 runs 12 residues.

The rearrangement uses TRBV30 and TRBJ2-3; possibly TRBD1 for D (7 bases). The CDR3 contains 14 residues. CDR1 is GTSNPN, CDR2 SVGIG, per germline (reference sequence). V shed 2 bases and J shed 5 bases, with 14 bases lying between them. In DNA form, the CDR3 reads TGTGCCTGGAGTCTCAGGGGGGCGGGAGATACGCAGTATTTT. Its protein is CAWSLRGAGDTQYF.

The rearrangement uses TRBV9 and TRBJ2-3; D possibly uses TRBD1 or TRBD2 (6 bases each). Trimming took 0 bases from V and 0 from J, leaving 11 bases between them. Germline CDR1 and CDR2: SGDLS and YYNGEE. This CDR3 is built from 16 residues. DNA for the CDR3: TGTGCCAGCAGCGTAGACGGGGGCCTAAGCACAGATACGCAGTATTTT. Translation: CASSVDGGLSTDTQYF.

The chain links TRBV2 to TRBJ1-5, with TRBD1 as a possible D gene (5 bases). CDR3 size: 17 residues. Trimming removed 3 bases from V and 3 bases from J, with 18 bases in between. Germline loops: CDR1 SNHLY, CDR2 FYNNEI. The DNA for the CDR3 is TGTGCCAGCAGTGAGTCGTTGGGATTGGGGGACAATCAGCCCCAGCATTTT. This encodes CASSESLGLGDNQPQHF.

The V gene is TRBV10-2, the J gene TRBJ2-3; 9 bases are a match to TRBD1. The CDR3 contains 15 residues. The J segment lost 6 bases and the V segment lost 4 bases, leaving 8 bases of the junction unmatched. The germline V gene encodes CDR1 WSHSY and CDR2 SAAADI. CDR3 nucleotides: TGCGCCAGCAGTGCGCCGGGACAGGGATCCGATACGCAGTATTTT. This translates into CASSAPGQGSDTQYF.

This chain uses TRBV25-1 with TRBJ1-2; D gene unclear. Germline values: CDR1 MGHDK, CDR2 SYGVNS. Trimming removed 1 base at V and 4 bases at J, with 7 bases between. The CDR3 is made up of 13 amino acids. The CDR3 coding sequence is TGTGCCAGCAGTGAATCATTCCGCTATGGCTACACCTTC. This encodes CASSESFRYGYTF.

This rearrangement joins TRBV19 to TRBJ1-1; D gene ambiguous. The V end was cut by 5 bases, the J end by 4 bases, with 8 bases between. CDR1 is LNHDA and CDR2 is SQIVND in the germline V gene (reference sequence). The CDR3 extends over 12 amino acids. CDR3 sequence (DNA): TGTGCCAGTAGTCCCCATGCCACTGAAGCTTTCTTT. This sequence encodes CASSPHATEAFF.

This clone has just a few counts. This chain joins TRBV5-5 and TRBJ2-5; D not certain. CDR3 length: 13 amino acids. Germline assignment: CDR1 SGHKS and CDR2 YYEKEE (reference sequence). The V end lost 4 bases, the J end lost 5 bases, and 12 bases lay between the germline ends. This CDR3 is CASSPVGTETQYF. The CDR3 DNA reads TGTGCCAGCAGCCCTGTTGGAACGGAGACCCAGTACTTC. Full variable domain (outside the CDR3, taken from reference TRBV5-5 and TRBJ2-5): DAGVTQSPTHLIKTRGQQVTLRCSPISGHKSVSWYQQVLGQGPQFIFQYYEKEERGRGNFPDRFSARQFPNYSSELNVNALLLGDSALYLCASSPVGTETQYFGPGTRLLVL.

This clone was detected many times. This chain joins TRBV10-3 and TRBJ2-1, with 9 bases aligning to TRBD2. J lost 7 bases, V lost 7 bases, and 5 bases had no gene match. Germline CDR1 and CDR2: ENHRY and SYGVKD. The CDR3 runs to 13 residues. The CDR3 is CAIMGLAGNEQFF. The CDR3, as DNA: TGTGCCATCATGGGACTAGCAGGGAATGAGCAGTTCTTC.